This T cell receptor (beta chain) originates from a study of control samples from healthy donors and cancer patients. The repertoire was sequenced with immunoSEQ multiplex PCR; TCRdb's copy has only in-frame clones and lacks some. This table holds 50,000 to 75,000 clones, 65% to 90% found once. Trimming removed 0 bases from V and 7 bases from J, with 15 bases in between. Germline V lookup: CDR1 LGHDT, CDR2 YNNKEL (reference sequence). The CDR3 has 15 residues. The V gene is TRBV3-1 (or the pseudogene TRBV3-2), the J gene TRBJ1-2; D gene unclear. This clonotype was sampled from a man aged 40-49 years in good health. The sequenced sample consisted of blood. The CDR3 nucleotides read TGTGCCAGCAGCCAAGATCCAGCGTTCCTCGGTGGCTACACCTTC. Translated: CASSQDPAFLGGYTF.